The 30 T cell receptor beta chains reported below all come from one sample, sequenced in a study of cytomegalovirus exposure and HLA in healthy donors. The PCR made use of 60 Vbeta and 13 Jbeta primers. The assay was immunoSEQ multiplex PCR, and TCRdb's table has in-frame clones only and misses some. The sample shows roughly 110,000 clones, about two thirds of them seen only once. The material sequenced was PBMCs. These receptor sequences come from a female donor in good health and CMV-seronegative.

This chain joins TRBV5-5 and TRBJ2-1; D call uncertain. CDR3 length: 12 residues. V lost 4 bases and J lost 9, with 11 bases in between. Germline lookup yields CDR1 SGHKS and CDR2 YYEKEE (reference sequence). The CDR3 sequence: CASSLILTEQFF. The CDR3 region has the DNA TGTGCCAGCAGCCTAATCCTAACTGAGCAGTTCTTC.

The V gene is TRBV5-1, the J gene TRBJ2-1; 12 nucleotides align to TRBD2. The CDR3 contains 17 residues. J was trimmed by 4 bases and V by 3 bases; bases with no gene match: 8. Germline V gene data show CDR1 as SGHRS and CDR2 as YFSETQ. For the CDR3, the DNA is TGCGCCAGCAGCTCCAGGACTAGCGGGACGATATACAATGAGCAGTTCTTC. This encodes CASSSRTSGTIYNEQFF.

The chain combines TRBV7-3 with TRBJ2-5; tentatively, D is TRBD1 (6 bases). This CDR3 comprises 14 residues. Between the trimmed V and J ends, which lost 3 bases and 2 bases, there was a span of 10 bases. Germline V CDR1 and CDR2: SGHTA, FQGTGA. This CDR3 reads CASSFQGRQETQYF. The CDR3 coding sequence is TGTGCCAGCAGCTTTCAGGGGCGGCAAGAGACCCAGTACTTC.

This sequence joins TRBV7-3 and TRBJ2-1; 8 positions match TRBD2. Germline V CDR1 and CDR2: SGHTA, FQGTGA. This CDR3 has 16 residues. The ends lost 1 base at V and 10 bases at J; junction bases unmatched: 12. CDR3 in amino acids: CASSLMIAGAGGEQFF. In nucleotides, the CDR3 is TGTGCCAGCAGCTTAATGATTGCAGGGGCGGGAGGAGAGCAGTTCTTC.

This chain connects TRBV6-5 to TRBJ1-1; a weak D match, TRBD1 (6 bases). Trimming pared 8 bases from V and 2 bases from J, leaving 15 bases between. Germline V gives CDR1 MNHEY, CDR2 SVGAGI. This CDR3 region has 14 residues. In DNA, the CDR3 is TGTGCCAGCGGGCTTTCGACAGGTAACACTGAAGCTTTCTTT. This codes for CASGLSTGNTEAFF.

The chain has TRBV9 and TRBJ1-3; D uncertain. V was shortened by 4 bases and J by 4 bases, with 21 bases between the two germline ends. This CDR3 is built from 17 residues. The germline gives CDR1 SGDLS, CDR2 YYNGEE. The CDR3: CASSPRGRSGSGNTIYF. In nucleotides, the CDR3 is TGTGCCAGCAGCCCCCGCGGTCGGTCGGGGAGCGGAAACACCATATATTTT. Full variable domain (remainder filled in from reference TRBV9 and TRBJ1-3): DSGVTQTPKHLITATGQRVTLRCSPRSGDLSVYWYQQSLDQGLQFLIQYYNGEERAKGNILERFSAQQFPDLHSELNLSSLELGDSALYFCASSPRGRSGSGNTIYFGEGSWLTVV.

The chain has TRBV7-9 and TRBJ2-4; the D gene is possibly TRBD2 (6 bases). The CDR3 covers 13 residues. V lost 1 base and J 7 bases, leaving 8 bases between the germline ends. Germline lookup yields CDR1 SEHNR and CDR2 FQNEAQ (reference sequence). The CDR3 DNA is TGTGCCAGCAGCTTAGTCGGGGGTAACATTCAGTACTTC. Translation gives CASSLVGGNIQYF.

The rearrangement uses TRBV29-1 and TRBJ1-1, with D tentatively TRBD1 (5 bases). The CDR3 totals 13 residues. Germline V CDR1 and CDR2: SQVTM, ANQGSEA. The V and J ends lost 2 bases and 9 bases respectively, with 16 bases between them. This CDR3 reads CSVEWEAPGQAFF. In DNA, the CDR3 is TGCAGCGTTGAATGGGAGGCGCCAGGGCAAGCTTTCTTT.

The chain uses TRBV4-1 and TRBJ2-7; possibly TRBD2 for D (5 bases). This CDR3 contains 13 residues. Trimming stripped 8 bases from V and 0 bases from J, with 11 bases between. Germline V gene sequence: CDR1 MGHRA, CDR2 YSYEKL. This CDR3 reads CASARRGSYEQYF. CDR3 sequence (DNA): TGCGCCAGCGCCCGACGGGGCTCCTACGAGCAGTACTTC.

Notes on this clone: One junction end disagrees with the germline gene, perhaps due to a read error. The CDR3: CASTPDRGYSEQFF. CDR3 nucleotide sequence: TGTGCCAGTACCCCGGACAGGGGCTACAGTGAGCAGTTCTTC. The J gene is TRBJ2-1, the V gene TRBV19; 9 positions match TRBD1. CDR1 and CDR2 from the germline V gene are LNHDA and SQIVND (reference sequence). This CDR3 has 14 amino acids.

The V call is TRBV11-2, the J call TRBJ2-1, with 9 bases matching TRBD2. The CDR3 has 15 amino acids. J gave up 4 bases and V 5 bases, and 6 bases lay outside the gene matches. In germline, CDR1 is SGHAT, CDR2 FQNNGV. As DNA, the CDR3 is TGTGCCAGCAGCCTCCAGCGGGAGGTTTACAATGAGCAGTTCTTC. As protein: CASSLQREVYNEQFF.

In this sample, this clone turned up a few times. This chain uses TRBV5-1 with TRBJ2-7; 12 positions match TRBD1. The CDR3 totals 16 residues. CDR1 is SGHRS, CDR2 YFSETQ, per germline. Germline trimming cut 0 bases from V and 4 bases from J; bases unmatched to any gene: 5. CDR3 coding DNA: TGCGCCAGCAGCTTGGTTCCGGGACAGGGGGCGTACGAGCAGTACTTC. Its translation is CASSLVPGQGAYEQYF. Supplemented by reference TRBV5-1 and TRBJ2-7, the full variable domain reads KAGVTQTPRYLIKTRGQQVTLSCSPISGHRSVSWYQQTPGQGLQFLFEYFSETQRNKGNFPGRFSGRQFSNSRSEMNVSTLELGDSALYLCASSLVPGQGAYEQYFGPGTRLTVT.

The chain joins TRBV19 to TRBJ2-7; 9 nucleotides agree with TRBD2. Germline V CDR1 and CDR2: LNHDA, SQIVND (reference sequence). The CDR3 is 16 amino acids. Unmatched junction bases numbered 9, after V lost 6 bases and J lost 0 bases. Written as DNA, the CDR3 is TGTGCCAGTAGAGGACCGGCGACTAGCGGCTCCTACGAGCAGTACTTC. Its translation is CASRGPATSGSYEQYF.

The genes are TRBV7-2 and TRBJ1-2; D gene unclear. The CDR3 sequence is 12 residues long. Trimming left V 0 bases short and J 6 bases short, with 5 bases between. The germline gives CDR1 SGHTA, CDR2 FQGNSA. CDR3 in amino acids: CASSLAGDGYTF. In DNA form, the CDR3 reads TGTGCCAGCAGCTTAGCTGGAGATGGCTACACCTTC. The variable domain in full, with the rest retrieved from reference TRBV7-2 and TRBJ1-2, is GAGVSQSPSNKVTEKGKDVELRCDPISGHTALYWYRQSLGQGLEFLIYFQGNSAPDKSGLPSDRFSAERTGGSVSTLTIQRTQQEDSAVYLCASSLAGDGYTFGSGTRLTVV.

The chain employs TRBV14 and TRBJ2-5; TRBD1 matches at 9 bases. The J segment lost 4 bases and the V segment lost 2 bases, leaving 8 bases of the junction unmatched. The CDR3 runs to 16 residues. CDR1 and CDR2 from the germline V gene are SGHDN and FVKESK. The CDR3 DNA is TGTGCCAGCAGCCAATCCGGGACAGGGCTGCTAGAGACCCAGTACTTC. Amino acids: CASSQSGTGLLETQYF.

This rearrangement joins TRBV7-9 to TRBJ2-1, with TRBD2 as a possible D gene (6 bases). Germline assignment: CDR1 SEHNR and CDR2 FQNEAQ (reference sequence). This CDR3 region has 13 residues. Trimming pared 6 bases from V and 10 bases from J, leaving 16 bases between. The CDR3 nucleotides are TGTGCCAGCAGGCCCTCGTGGGCGGGGGAGCAGTTCTTC. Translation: CASRPSWAGEQFF. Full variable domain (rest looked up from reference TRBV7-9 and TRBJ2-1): DTGVSQNPRHKITKRGQNVTFRCDPISEHNRLYWYRQTLGQGPEFLTYFQNEAQLEKSRLLSDRFSAERPKGSFSTLEIQRTEQGDSAMYLCASRPSWAGEQFFGPGTRLTVL.

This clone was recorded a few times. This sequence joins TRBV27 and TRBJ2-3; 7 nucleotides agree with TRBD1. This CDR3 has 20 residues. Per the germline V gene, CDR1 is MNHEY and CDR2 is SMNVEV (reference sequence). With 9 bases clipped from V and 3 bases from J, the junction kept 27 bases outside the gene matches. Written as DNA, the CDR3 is TGTGCCAGTCCGAGTATGGGACAGAGGGTTTCAAACTGTGGGACAGATACGCAGTATTTT. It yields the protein CASPSMGQRVSNCGTDTQYF.

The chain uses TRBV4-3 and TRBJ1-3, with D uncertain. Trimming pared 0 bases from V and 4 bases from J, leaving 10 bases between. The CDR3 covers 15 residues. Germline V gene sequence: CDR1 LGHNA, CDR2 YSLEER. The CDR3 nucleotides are TGCGCCAGCAGCCAAGAATTCCTTTTCGGAAACACCATATATTTT. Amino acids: CASSQEFLFGNTIYF.

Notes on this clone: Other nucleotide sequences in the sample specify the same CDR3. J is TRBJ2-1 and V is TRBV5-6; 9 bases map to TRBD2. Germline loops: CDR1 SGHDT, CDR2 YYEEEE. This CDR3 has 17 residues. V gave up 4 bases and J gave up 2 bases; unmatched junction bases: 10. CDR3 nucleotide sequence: TGTGCCAGCAGCCCGGGACCTAGCGGGGATCCCTACAATGAGCAGTTCTTC. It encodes CASSPGPSGDPYNEQFF.

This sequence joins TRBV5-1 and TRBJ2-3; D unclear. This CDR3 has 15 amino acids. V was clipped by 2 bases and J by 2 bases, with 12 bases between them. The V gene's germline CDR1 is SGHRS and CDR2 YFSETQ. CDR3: CASSFSDLATDTQYF. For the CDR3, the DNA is TGCGCCAGCAGCTTCTCCGACTTAGCCACAGATACGCAGTATTTT.

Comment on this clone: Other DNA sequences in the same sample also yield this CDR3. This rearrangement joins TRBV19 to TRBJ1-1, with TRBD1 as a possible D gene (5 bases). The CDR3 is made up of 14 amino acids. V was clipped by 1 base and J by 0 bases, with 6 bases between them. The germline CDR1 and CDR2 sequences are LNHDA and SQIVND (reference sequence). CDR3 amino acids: CASSIGDLNTEAFF. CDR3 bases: TGTGCCAGTAGTATAGGGGACTTGAACACTGAAGCTTTCTTT. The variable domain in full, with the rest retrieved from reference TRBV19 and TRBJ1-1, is DGGITQSPKYLFRKEGQNVTLSCEQNLNHDAMYWYRQDPGQGLRLIYYSQIVNDFQKGDIAEGYSVSREKKESFPLTVTSAQKNPTAFYLCASSIGDLNTEAFFGQGTRLTVV.

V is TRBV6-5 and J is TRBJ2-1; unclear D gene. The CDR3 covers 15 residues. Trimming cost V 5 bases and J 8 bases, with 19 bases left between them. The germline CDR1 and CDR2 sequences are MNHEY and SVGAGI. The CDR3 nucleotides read TGTGCCAGCAGTCTATCCCACTCGCTTAGTTATGAGCAGTTCTTC. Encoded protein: CASSLSHSLSYEQFF.

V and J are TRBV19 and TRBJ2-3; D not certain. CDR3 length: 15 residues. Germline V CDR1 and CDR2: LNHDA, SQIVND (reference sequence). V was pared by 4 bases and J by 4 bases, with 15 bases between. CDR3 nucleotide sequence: TGTGCCAGTAGTACCTCTAGTTCCCCGGCAGATACGCAGTATTTT. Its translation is CASSTSSSPADTQYF.

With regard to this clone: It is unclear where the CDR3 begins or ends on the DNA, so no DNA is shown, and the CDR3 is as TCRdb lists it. CDR3 in amino acids: CASSDDVAGGNMFF. This rearrangement joins TRBV9 to TRBJ2-1; the D call of TRBD2 is as the table states it, not checked on the DNA. Germline V CDR1 and CDR2: SGDLS, YYNGEE. The CDR3 extends over 14 residues, inclusive of both ends.

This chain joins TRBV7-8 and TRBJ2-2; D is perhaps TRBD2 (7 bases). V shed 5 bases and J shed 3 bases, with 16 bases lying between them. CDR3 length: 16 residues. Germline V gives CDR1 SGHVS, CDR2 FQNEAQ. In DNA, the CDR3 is TGTGCCAGCAGCCCCCGGGAGGACAGTCACACCGGGGAGCTGTTTTTT. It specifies CASSPREDSHTGELFF.

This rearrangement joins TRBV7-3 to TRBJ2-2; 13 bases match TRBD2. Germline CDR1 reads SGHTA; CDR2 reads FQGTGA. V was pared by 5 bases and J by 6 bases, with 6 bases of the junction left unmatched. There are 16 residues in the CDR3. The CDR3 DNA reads TGTGCCAGCAGCCTAGGACTAGCGGGAGCGGCCGGGGAGCTGTTTTTT. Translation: CASSLGLAGAAGELFF. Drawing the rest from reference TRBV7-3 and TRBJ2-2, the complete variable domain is GAGVSQTPSNKVTEKGKYVELRCDPISGHTALYWYRQSLGQGPEFLIYFQGTGAADDSGLPNDRFFAVRPEGSVSTLKIQRTERGDSAVYLCASSLGLAGAAGELFFGEGSRLTVL.

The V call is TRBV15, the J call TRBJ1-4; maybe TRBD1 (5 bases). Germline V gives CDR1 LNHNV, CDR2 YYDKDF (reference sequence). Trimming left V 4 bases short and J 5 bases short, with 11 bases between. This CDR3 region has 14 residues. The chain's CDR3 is CATSTQGDNEKLFF. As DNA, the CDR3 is TGTGCCACCAGCACCCAGGGTGACAATGAAAAACTGTTTTTT.

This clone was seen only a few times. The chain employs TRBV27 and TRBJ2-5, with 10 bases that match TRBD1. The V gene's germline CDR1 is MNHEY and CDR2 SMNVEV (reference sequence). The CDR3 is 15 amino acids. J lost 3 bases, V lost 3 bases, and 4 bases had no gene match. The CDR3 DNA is TGTGCCAGCAGTTTCCCGGACAGGGGGGAAGAGACCCAGTACTTC. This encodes CASSFPDRGEETQYF.

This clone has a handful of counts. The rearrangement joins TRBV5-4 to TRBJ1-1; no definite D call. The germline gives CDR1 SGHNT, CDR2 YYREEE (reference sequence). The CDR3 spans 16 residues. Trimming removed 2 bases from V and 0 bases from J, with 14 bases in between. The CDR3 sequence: CASSFRLRAMNTEAFF. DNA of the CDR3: TGTGCCAGCAGCTTCCGACTGAGAGCCATGAACACTGAAGCTTTCTTT. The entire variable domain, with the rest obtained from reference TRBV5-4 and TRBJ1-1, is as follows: ETGVTQSPTHLIKTRGQQVTLRCSSQSGHNTVSWYQQALGQGPQFIFQYYREEENGRGNFPPRFSGLQFPNYSSELNVNALELDDSALYLCASSFRLRAMNTEAFFGQGTRLTVV.

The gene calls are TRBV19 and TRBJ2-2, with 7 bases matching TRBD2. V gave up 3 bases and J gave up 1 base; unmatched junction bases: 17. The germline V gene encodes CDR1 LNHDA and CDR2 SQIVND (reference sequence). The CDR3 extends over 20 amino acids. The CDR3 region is CASSIGPSGPGILNTGELFF. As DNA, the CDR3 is TGTGCCAGTAGTATTGGTCCTAGCGGACCTGGAATCTTGAACACCGGGGAGCTGTTTTTT.